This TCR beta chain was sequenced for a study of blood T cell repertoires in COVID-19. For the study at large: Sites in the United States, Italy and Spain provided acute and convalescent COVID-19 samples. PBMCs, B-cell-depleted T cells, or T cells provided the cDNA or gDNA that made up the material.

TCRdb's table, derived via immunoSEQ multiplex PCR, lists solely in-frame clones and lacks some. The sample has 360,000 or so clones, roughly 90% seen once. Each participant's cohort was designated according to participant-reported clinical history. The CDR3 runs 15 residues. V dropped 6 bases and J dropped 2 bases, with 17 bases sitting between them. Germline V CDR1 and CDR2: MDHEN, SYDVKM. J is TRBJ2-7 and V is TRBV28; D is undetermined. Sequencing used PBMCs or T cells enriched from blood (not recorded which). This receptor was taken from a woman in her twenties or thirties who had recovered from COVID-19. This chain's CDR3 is CASSPPSPLAYEQYF. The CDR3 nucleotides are TGTGCCAGCAGCCCCCCGTCTCCGTTAGCCTACGAGCAGTACTTC.